This T cell receptor (beta chain) was profiled in a study of blood T cell repertoires in COVID-19. Trimming stripped 2 bases from V and 9 bases from J, with 8 bases between. CDR3 length: 13 residues. Profiling relied on immunoSEQ multiplex PCR, and the TCRdb table lists in-frame clones only, not all of them. The data contain 180,000 or so clones, roughly 80% of them seen just once; the ten biggest clones take up 11%. The clonotype was recovered from a middle-aged man who had recovered from COVID-19. Sequencing was performed on PBMCs or T cells enriched from blood (not recorded which). The genes are TRBV12-3 or TRBV12-4 and TRBJ1-6, with D unclear. For the CDR3, the DNA is TGTGCCAGCAGTTTAAGCCGAAGTTCACCCCTCCACTTT. It codes for CASSLSRSSPLHF.